This T cell receptor beta chain was sequenced in a study of shared clonotypes between healthy human individuals. Study-level results: Larger estimated richness was generally recorded for naive subsets relative to memory subsets.

Both subsets, CD45RA+ naive and CD45RA-negative memory, were split from the CD4+ cells. Measured with immunoSEQ multiplex PCR; TCRdb has only the in-frame clones, and not every one. Of approximately 500,000 clones detected, 90% to 96% appear once; the ten largest clones hold 0.06%. Notes on this clone: What it recognizes is unknown.

Sequenced: naive CD4+ T cells sorted from blood. The subset here: CD45RA+ positively selected. The sequence came from a woman in her thirties in good health.

The CDR3, as DNA: TGTGCCAGCAGCTTAGGACAGTTGCGTTCACCCCTCCACTTT. Encoded protein: CASSLGQLRSPLHF. V usage is TRBV13 and J usage is TRBJ1-6; no firm D call. Germline loops: CDR1 PRHDT, CDR2 FYEKMQ (reference sequence). The CDR3 contains 14 residues. V was pared by 0 bases and J by 9 bases, with 9 bases between.